These 25 T cell receptor beta chains were all obtained from the same sample, sequenced in a study of regulatory T cells in long-lasting Graves disease. Time point noted: newly diagnosed GD, antithyroid drugs for less than 3 months. Isolated PBMC RNA provided the starting material for the TCR library. iRepertoire HTBI primers and Arm-PCR of CDR3 regions built TCR beta libraries. TCRdb passed the multiplex PCR reads through MiXCR, listing each CDR3 protein once. The sample includes 420,000 or so distinct CDR3 sequences, 16% seen only once; the top ten take around a quarter. This sample was also put to use in a study of T cells in Graves' hyperthyroidism and ophthalmopathy.

Specimen: peripheral blood mononuclear cells (PBMCs), collected at new diagnosis, from a patient treated with antithyroid drugs. The receptors derive from a woman aged 18-29 years with Graves disease.

This clonotype was found many times. This chain joins TRBV10-3 and TRBJ2-7, with 10 bases lining up with TRBD2. The germline CDR1 and CDR2 sequences are ENHRY and SYGVKD. There are 16 residues in the CDR3. The V gene end was trimmed by 2 bases and the J gene end by 0 bases; junction bases not matched to a gene: 4. CDR3 region: CAISEGRTSGSYEQYF. In DNA form, the CDR3 reads TGTGCCATCAGTGAGGGGAGGACTAGCGGCTCCTACGAGCAGTACTTC.

This clonotype has a count of ten or more. The V and J genes are TRBV11-2 and TRBJ2-1, with unresolved D. There are 13 residues in the CDR3. Germline V gives CDR1 SGHAT, CDR2 FQNNGV. V was cut by 2 bases and J by 7 bases, with 9 bases left in between. DNA for the CDR3: TGTGCCAGCAGCTTAATCTCGAAAAATGAGCAGTTCTTC. This sequence encodes CASSLISKNEQFF.

This sequence joins TRBV5-5 and TRBJ2-1, with 14 bases lining up with TRBD2. This CDR3 is built from 16 residues. CDR1 and CDR2 (germline): SGHKS, YYEKEE (reference sequence). Trimming cost V 4 bases and J 10 bases; bases outside gene matches: 10. The CDR3 DNA reads as TGTGCCAGCAGCCCCCGACTAGCGGGAGGGTACCACGAGCAGTTCTTC. The encoded protein is CASSPRLAGGYHEQFF.

As regards this clonotype: A far larger clone is off by one base, so a read error is likely. The rearrangement links TRBV7-2 to TRBJ2-5, with TRBD1 as a possible D gene (5 bases). The J call may be in error: the DNA end matches TRBJ2-1 better. CDR1 is SGHTA and CDR2 is FQGNSA in the germline V gene. The CDR3 has 14 amino acids. The CDR3 bases are TGTGCCAGCAGACAGAAAGCAGGGCCGAATGAGCAGTTCTTC. This codes for CASRQKAGPNEQFF.

This clonotype was observed at least ten times. V is TRBV7-8 and J is TRBJ2-3; 8 nucleotides align to TRBD2. Looked up from germline, CDR1 is SGHVS and CDR2 is FQNEAQ. With 1 base clipped from V and 2 bases from J, the junction kept 8 bases outside the gene matches. The CDR3 spans 17 residues. CDR3 protein: CASSLVGSGVPTDTQYF. Written as DNA, the CDR3 is TGTGCCAGCAGCTTAGTGGGTAGCGGGGTTCCCACAGATACGCAGTATTTT.

This clonotype was counted many times. The chain employs TRBV10-1 and TRBJ2-3; 11 positions match TRBD2. V trimming: 3 bases; J trimming: 7 bases; junction bases outside the gene matches: 6. Germline CDR1 is WNHNN and CDR2 is SYGVQD (reference sequence). The CDR3 runs 15 residues. The CDR3 protein is CASSDTSGSSNTQYF. In DNA, the CDR3 is TGCGCCAGCAGTGATACTAGCGGGAGTTCAAATACGCAGTATTTT.

Many counts were recorded for this clonotype. The J gene is TRBJ2-7, the V gene TRBV27; TRBD2 matches at 9 bases. CDR1 and CDR2 (germline): MNHEY, SMNVEV (reference sequence). V gave up 4 bases and J gave up 4 bases; unmatched junction bases: 5. The CDR3 length is 14 residues. CDR3 sequence reads: CASSSVAGAYEQYF. CDR3 bases: TGTGCCAGCAGTTCTGTAGCGGGAGCGTACGAGCAGTACTTC.

The chain couples TRBV20-1 to TRBJ2-1; D not certain. This CDR3 region has 10 residues. Between the trimmed V and J ends, which lost 5 bases and 8 bases, there was a span of 7 bases. The germline V gene has CDR1 DFQATT and CDR2 SNEGSKA (reference sequence). The CDR3 reads CSAVFYEQFF. The CDR3 nucleotides are TGCAGTGCTGTTTTCTATGAGCAGTTCTTC.

This clonotype was observed many times. This chain connects TRBV7-3 to TRBJ1-1; unclear D gene. Trimming shortened V by 2 bases and J by 4 bases, and 11 bases separated the two germline ends. From germline, CDR1 is SGHTA and CDR2 FQGTGA. The CDR3 loop spans 14 amino acids. CDR3 residues: CASSLEGPGTEAFF. CDR3 DNA: TGTGCCAGCAGCTTAGAGGGCCCGGGCACTGAAGCTTTCTTT.

This clonotype was seen once. The rearrangement joins TRBV2 to TRBJ2-3, with D maybe TRBD2 (7 bases). The CDR3 contains 16 residues. Trimming shortened V by 6 bases and J by 1 base, and 17 bases separated the two germline ends. Germline CDR1 reads SNHLY; CDR2 reads FYNNEI. This chain's CDR3 is CASSFGGALRTDTQYF. DNA for the CDR3: TGTGCCAGCAGCTTTGGGGGGGCTTTACGCACAGATACGCAGTATTTT.

This sequence joins TRBV7-9 and TRBJ2-1; TRBD2 agrees at 7 bases. In germline, CDR1 is SEHNR, CDR2 FQNEAQ (reference sequence). J lost 5 bases, V lost 5 bases, and 6 bases had no gene match. The CDR3 is made up of 14 amino acids. Written as DNA, the CDR3 is TGTGCCAGCAGCCCCAAAACTAGCGACAATGAGCAGTTCTTC. It yields the protein CASSPKTSDNEQFF.

This clonotype was seen at least ten times. This sequence joins TRBV6-2 or TRBV6-3 and TRBJ1-2; D ambiguous. Germline V CDR1 and CDR2: MNHEY, SVGEGT. V was pared by 0 bases and J by 2 bases, with 7 bases between. The CDR3 is made up of 14 amino acids. The CDR3 is CASSYSTGNYGYTF. DNA of the CDR3: TGTGCCAGCAGTTACTCGACGGGAAACTATGGCTACACCTTC.

This clonotype appeared many times. The chain couples TRBV6-1 to TRBJ2-5; D remains ambiguous. Between the trimmed V and J ends, which lost 6 bases and 1 base, there was a span of 9 bases. The germline CDR1 and CDR2 sequences are MNHNS and SASEGT. The CDR3 has 13 residues. The DNA of the CDR3 is TGTGCCAGCAGCTCCCGACGCCAAGAGACCCAGTACTTC. It codes for CASSSRRQETQYF.

This clonotype was observed a few times. The rearrangement joins TRBV18 to TRBJ1-5; no clear D. Germline lookup yields CDR1 KGHSH and CDR2 LQKENI. The CDR3 extends over 14 amino acids. Trimming cost V 1 base and J 5 bases, with 9 bases left between them. CDR3 in DNA: TGTGCCAGCTCACCACAGGGATATGATCAGCCCCAGCATTTT. It codes for CASSPQGYDQPQHF.

There are many counts of this clonotype. V and J are TRBV28 and TRBJ2-7; 9 bases match TRBD1. Germline values: CDR1 MDHEN, CDR2 SYDVKM. The CDR3 consists of 16 residues. With 6 bases clipped from V and 6 bases from J, the junction kept 15 bases outside the gene matches. CDR3 DNA: TGTGCCAGCAGATCCTTCCCCGGGACAGGGCGTCGCGAGCAGTACTTC. Protein product: CASRSFPGTGRREQYF.

The chain links TRBV5-1 to TRBJ2-1; no reliable D call. The CDR3 spans 12 residues. The germline V gene has CDR1 SGHRS and CDR2 YFSETQ. Trimming pared 0 bases from V and 8 bases from J, leaving 6 bases between. The chain's CDR3 is CASSLDTDEQFF. In nucleotides, the CDR3 is TGCGCCAGCAGCTTGGATACCGATGAGCAGTTCTTC.

The chain combines TRBV19 with TRBJ1-3; D may be TRBD1 (6 bases). V gave up 6 bases and J gave up 2 bases, with 17 bases separating them. The CDR3 is 16 residues long. The V gene's germline CDR1 is LNHDA and CDR2 SQIVND (reference sequence). The CDR3 region is CASRHGDNRPGNTIYF. The DNA of the CDR3 is TGTGCCAGTAGACACGGGGACAATCGCCCTGGAAACACCATATATTTT.

V usage is TRBV20-1 and J usage is TRBJ2-5, with 11 bases lining up with TRBD1. There are 14 residues in the CDR3. CDR1 is DFQATT, CDR2 SNEGSKA, per germline (reference sequence). With 4 bases clipped from V and 4 bases from J, the junction kept 5 bases outside the gene matches. CDR3 region: CSANGQGAGETQYF. Written as DNA, the CDR3 is TGCAGTGCTAATGGACAGGGGGCCGGAGAGACCCAGTACTTC.

The CDR3 coding sequence is TGTGCCAGCTCACGCGAACAGGGGGCTACGGAAAAACTGTTTTTT. This sequence encodes CASSREQGATEKLFF. The V call is TRBV18, the J call TRBJ1-4, with TRBD1 matching 9 bases. Trimming took 4 bases from V and 8 from J; bases not matched to a gene: 8. Germline values: CDR1 KGHSH, CDR2 LQKENI. This CDR3 is 15 amino acids long.

Points on this clonotype: With only one base between it and a far larger clone, this is likely a read error. CDR3 amino acids: CASSGPSRGTSYEQYF. Here the CDR3 DNA reads TGTGCCAGCAGTGGCCCCAGCAGAGGTACCTCCTACGAGCAGTACTTC. The V call is TRBV11-2, the J call TRBJ2-7; D ambiguous. CDR1 is SGHAT, CDR2 FQNNGV, per germline. The CDR3 is 16 residues long. Trimming removed 6 bases from V and 0 bases from J, with 18 bases in between.

This clonotype was counted at least ten times. CDR3 in amino acids: CASSLLGVTEQNTEAFF. In DNA, the CDR3 is TGTGCCAGCAGCTTACTAGGTGTGACAGAACAGAACACTGAAGCTTTCTTT. The chain has TRBV7-2 and TRBJ1-1; D may be TRBD1 (5 bases). CDR1 and CDR2 (germline): SGHTA, FQGNSA. The CDR3 consists of 17 residues. The germline V and J ends were trimmed by 2 bases and 1 base, with 17 bases remaining between them.

The chain is built from TRBV6-1 and TRBJ2-2, with TRBD2 matching 7 bases. CDR1 and CDR2 from the germline V gene are MNHNS and SASEGT. The CDR3 totals 16 residues. Trimming took 4 bases from V and 0 from J; bases not matched to a gene: 5. The CDR3 coding sequence is TGTGCCAGCAGTGCTACACGGGGGGCGAACACCGGGGAGCTGTTTTTT. It yields the protein CASSATRGANTGELFF.

This clonotype has more than one count but fewer than ten. This rearrangement joins TRBV29-1 to TRBJ2-7; no definite D call. This CDR3 is built from 11 residues. The V and J ends lost 7 bases and 5 bases respectively, with 12 bases between them. From germline, CDR1 is SQVTM and CDR2 ANQGSEA. CDR3 DNA: TGCAGCGGACTCTTGGGAAACGAGCAGTACTTC. It encodes CSGLLGNEQYF.

Ten or more counts support this clonotype. The chain is built from TRBV12-3 or TRBV12-4 and TRBJ2-7, with 8 bases identical to TRBD1. The V segment lost 6 bases and the J segment 4 bases; nucleotides outside the gene matches: 5. This CDR3 has 13 amino acids. This CDR3 reads CASSQGARYEQYF. In DNA, the CDR3 is TGTGCCAGCAGCCAGGGGGCGAGGTACGAGCAGTACTTC.

V and J are TRBV5-4 and TRBJ1-3; D is perhaps TRBD1 (5 bases). This CDR3 spans 15 amino acids. The germline V gene has CDR1 SGHNT and CDR2 YYREEE (reference sequence). The V end was cut by 0 bases, the J end by 3 bases, with 10 bases between. The CDR3 loop reads CASSLDQGGGNTIYF. In DNA form, the CDR3 reads TGTGCCAGCAGCTTGGACCAGGGAGGTGGAAACACCATATATTTT.